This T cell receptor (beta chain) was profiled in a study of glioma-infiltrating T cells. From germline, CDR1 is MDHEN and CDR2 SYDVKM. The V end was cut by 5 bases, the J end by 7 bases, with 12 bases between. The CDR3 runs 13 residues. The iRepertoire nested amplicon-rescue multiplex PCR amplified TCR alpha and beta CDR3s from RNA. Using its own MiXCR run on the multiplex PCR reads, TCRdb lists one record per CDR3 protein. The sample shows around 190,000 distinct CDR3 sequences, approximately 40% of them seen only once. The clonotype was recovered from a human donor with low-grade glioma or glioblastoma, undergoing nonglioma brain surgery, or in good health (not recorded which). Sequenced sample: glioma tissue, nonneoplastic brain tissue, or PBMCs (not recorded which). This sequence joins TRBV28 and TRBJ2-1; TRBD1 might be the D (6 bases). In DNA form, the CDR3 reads TGTGCCAGCAGTCTCACAGGGCAGAATGAGCAGTTCTTC. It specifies CASSLTGQNEQFF.